The T cell receptor (beta chain) under discussion was sequenced for a study of regulatory T cells in long-lasting Graves disease. Study-wide findings and caveats: Lower TCR diversity was seen in persistent Graves' patients than in newly diagnosed ones.

Time point defined: persistent/refractory GD, antithyroid drugs over 5 years with positive TRAb. RNA extracted from PBMCs served as the sequencing template. Arm-PCR of CDR3 regions with iRepertoire HTBI primers generated TCR beta libraries. TCRdb recomputed calls from the multiplex PCR reads with MiXCR, one row per CDR3 protein. The sample has about 470,000 distinct CDR3 sequences, roughly 21% seen once. This clonotype has just a few counts. Its antigen remains unidentified. J gave up 6 bases and V 0 bases, and 6 bases lay outside the gene matches. Looked up from germline, CDR1 is SGDLS and CDR2 is YYNGEE. The CDR3 sequence is 14 residues long.

The chain couples TRBV9 to TRBJ2-7; 7 bases map to TRBD2. Sequencing used peripheral blood mononuclear cells (PBMCs), obtained when the disease was refractory, from a patient treated with antithyroid drugs. The TCR originated in a female donor with Graves disease. The CDR3 sequence: CASSVVGTGGEQYF. The CDR3 DNA reads TGTGCCAGCAGCGTAGTGGGGACGGGGGGCGAGCAGTACTTC.